This is a list of T cell receptor beta chains from one sample in a study of shared clonotypes between healthy human individuals. Assay used: immunoSEQ multiplex PCR; TCRdb lists only in-frame clones, some missing. Of around 2,000,000 clones detected, under 95% appear once; the ten largest clones hold 1.7%. The sequenced sample consisted of naive CD8+ T cells from PBMCs. These receptors were collected from a man aged 18 to 35 in good health. Some clones in this sample may be carry-over from other donors' samples. CDR3s include the opening cysteine and the closing phenylalanine or tryptophan. D genes are given only for firm matches. Clone size is stated in some rows and not others, as once, few, many or a class when expanded.

CDR3 protein: CAISATRGRTDTQYF
CDR3 DNA: TGTGCCATCAGTGCCACTAGGGGCCGCACAGATACGCAGTATTTT
D gene: NA
clone size: NA
J gene: TRBJ2-3
V gene: TRBV10-3

CDR3 protein: CASSSRGRLAKNIQYF
CDR3 DNA: TGCGCCAGCAGCTCTCGAGGCAGGCTAGCCAAAAACATTCAGTACTTC
D gene: NA
clone size: once
J gene: TRBJ2-4
V gene: TRBV23-1

CDR3 protein: CASSPTGAPGYTF
CDR3 DNA: TGTGCCAGCAGCCCAACAGGGGCCCCTGGCTACACCTTC
D gene: TRBD1
clone size: NA
J gene: TRBJ1-2
V gene: TRBV27

CDR3 protein: CASSQDRGAVVGYTF
CDR3 DNA: TGCGCCAGCAGCCAAGATCGGGGGGCGGTTGTTGGCTACACCTTC
D gene: NA
clone size: NA
J gene: TRBJ1-2
V gene: TRBV4-1

CDR3 protein: CATRSSLGYTF
CDR3 DNA: TGTGCCACCAGATCCAGCCTTGGCTACACCTTC
D gene: NA
clone size: NA
J gene: TRBJ1-2
V gene: TRBV15

CDR3 protein: CASSAGRVTEAFF
CDR3 DNA: TGTGCCAGCAGCGCTGGTAGGGTCACTGAAGCTTTCTTT
D gene: NA
clone size: NA
J gene: TRBJ1-1
V gene: TRBV11-3

CDR3 protein: CASSASSVPSFYGYTF
CDR3 DNA: TGTGCCAGCAGCGCTAGCTCGGTACCTTCCTTTTATGGCTACACCTTC
D gene: NA
clone size: NA
J gene: TRBJ1-2
V gene: TRBV9

CDR3 protein: CASSLEGGVTEAFF
CDR3 DNA: TGCGCCAGCAGCTTGGAAGGGGGGGTCACTGAAGCTTTCTTT
D gene: NA
clone size: NA
J gene: TRBJ1-1
V gene: TRBV5-1

CDR3 protein: CASRDRGQKDTGELFF
CDR3 DNA: TGTGCCAGTAGGGACAGGGGGCAAAAAGACACCGGGGAGCTGTTTTTT
D gene: TRBD1
clone size: NA
J gene: TRBJ2-2
V gene: TRBV19

CDR3 protein: CASRQGQRGANVLTF
CDR3 DNA: TGTGCCAGCAGACAGGGGCAGCGGGGGGCCAACGTCCTGACTTTC
D gene: TRBD1
clone size: NA
J gene: TRBJ2-6
V gene: TRBV28

CDR3 protein: CASSEGGPGHYGYTF
CDR3 DNA: TGTGCCAGCAGTGAAGGTGGGCCCGGGCACTATGGCTACACCTTC
D gene: NA
clone size: NA
J gene: TRBJ1-2
V gene: TRBV2

CDR3 protein: CASSEGVEGTEAFF
CDR3 DNA: TGTGCCAGCAGCGAGGGGGTTGAGGGTACTGAAGCTTTCTTT
D gene: NA
clone size: few
J gene: TRBJ1-1
V gene: TRBV9

CDR3 protein: CASRSGGATTEAFF
CDR3 DNA: TGTGCCAGCAGGTCGGGAGGGGCAACCACTGAAGCTTTCTTT
D gene: NA
clone size: NA
J gene: TRBJ1-1
V gene: TRBV28

CDR3 protein: CASSPIGGTGELFF
CDR3 DNA: TGTGCCAGTAGTCCGATCGGGGGGACCGGGGAGCTGTTTTTT
D gene: TRBD2
clone size: NA
J gene: TRBJ2-2
V gene: TRBV19

CDR3 protein: CASSSPPGAGHTGELFF
CDR3 DNA: TGTGCCAGCAGCTCCCCCCCGGGTGCAGGGCACACCGGGGAGCTGTTTTTT
D gene: NA
clone size: once
J gene: TRBJ2-2
V gene: TRBV7-8

CDR3 protein: CASSYRNIGGYNEQFF
CDR3 DNA: TGTGCCAGCAGTTACAGGAACATCGGGGGATACAATGAGCAGTTCTTC
D gene: NA
clone size: NA
J gene: TRBJ2-1
V gene: TRBV6-5

CDR3 protein: CASSPRQRPQETQYF
CDR3 DNA: TGTGCCAGCAGCCCTCGGCAACGACCGCAAGAGACCCAGTACTTC
D gene: NA
clone size: NA
J gene: TRBJ2-5
V gene: TRBV7-9